Following are 10 T cell receptor beta chains from one sample sequenced in a study of blood T cell repertoires in COVID-19. Some clones are missing from TCRdb's copy, which holds only in-frame ones; the method was immunoSEQ multiplex PCR. The table shows under 200,000 clones, with about 88% occurring only once. Source material: PBMCs or T cells enriched from blood (not recorded which). These receptors were obtained from a woman aged 18-35 years who had recovered from COVID-19.

This clone was observed a handful of times. The chain has TRBV27 and TRBJ1-4; the D gene is possibly TRBD1 (6 bases). The V end was cut by 3 bases, the J end by 1 base, with 12 bases between. Germline V gives CDR1 MNHEY, CDR2 SMNVEV (reference sequence). This CDR3 contains 16 residues. The DNA for the CDR3 is TGTGCCAGCAGTTTGCGGGGGCGAGTAACTAATGAAAAACTGTTTTTT. Its protein is CASSLRGRVTNEKLFF.

The chain links TRBV7-8 to TRBJ2-5; D remains ambiguous. The CDR3 length is 13 residues. V was shortened by 2 bases and J by 5 bases, with 9 bases between the two germline ends. Germline V gene data show CDR1 as SGHVS and CDR2 as FQNEAQ. CDR3 in DNA: TGTGCCAGCAGCTTACAACTTTGGGAGACCCAGTACTTC. This codes for CASSLQLWETQYF.

The V gene is TRBV18, the J gene TRBJ2-6; D perhaps matches TRBD2 (5 bases). CDR1 is KGHSH and CDR2 is LQKENI in the germline V gene. CDR3 size: 17 residues. The ends were cut back, 4 bases at V and 0 bases at J, with 13 bases in the middle. The CDR3 loop reads CASSRLSTGSGANVLTF. The CDR3 DNA is TGTGCCAGCTCACGACTAAGCACTGGCTCTGGGGCCAACGTCCTGACTTTC.

This chain connects TRBV7-3 to TRBJ2-3; TRBD2 aligns across 8 bases. The CDR3 covers 14 residues. Germline CDR1 reads SGHTA; CDR2 reads FQGTGA. J gave up 1 base and V 3 bases, and 0 bases lay outside the gene matches. The CDR3 DNA reads TGTGCCAGCAGCTTTAGCGGGGGCACAGATACGCAGTATTTT. This gives the protein CASSFSGGTDTQYF.

This chain joins TRBV2 and TRBJ2-7, with a tentative D call TRBD1 (6 bases). Trimming took 8 bases from V and 5 from J, leaving 13 bases between them. Germline V lookup: CDR1 SNHLY, CDR2 FYNNEI. CDR3 size: 12 residues. The CDR3 DNA is TGTGCCAGCGGCCTGAACAGGGACGAGCAGTACTTC. Its protein product is CASGLNRDEQYF.

This clone came up once. CDR3 in amino acids: CASSLAGSNTEAFF. CDR3 nucleotide sequence: TGTGCCAGCAGCTTGGCGGGCTCGAACACTGAAGCTTTCTTT. The V gene is TRBV7-6, the J gene TRBJ1-1; D call uncertain. V was shortened by 3 bases and J by 1 base, with 9 bases between the two germline ends. Germline V gene lookup returns CDR1 SGHVS and CDR2 FNYEAQ. CDR3 length: 14 residues.

This chain links TRBV10-3 with TRBJ2-2, with a weak D call TRBD2 (5 bases). This CDR3 is 15 amino acids long. V lost 3 bases, J lost 0 bases, and 8 bases lay in between. Germline CDR1 is ENHRY and CDR2 is SYGVKD. In nucleotides, the CDR3 is TGTGCCATCAGTGAAGCGGCCGCGAACACCGGGGAGCTGTTTTTT. Protein sequence: CAISEAAANTGELFF.

A few counts support this clone. J is TRBJ2-7 and V is TRBV7-2; 11 bases line up with TRBD2. J was trimmed by 3 bases and V by 5 bases; bases with no gene match: 3. The germline V gene encodes CDR1 SGHTA and CDR2 FQGNSA. CDR3 length equals 14 residues. The chain's CDR3 is CASSGGTSGYEQYF. CDR3 nucleotides: TGTGCCAGCAGCGGCGGGACTAGCGGCTACGAGCAGTACTTC. Full variable domain (outside the CDR3, taken from reference TRBV7-2 and TRBJ2-7): GAGVSQSPSNKVTEKGKDVELRCDPISGHTALYWYRQSLGQGLEFLIYFQGNSAPDKSGLPSDRFSAERTGGSVSTLTIQRTQQEDSAVYLCASSGGTSGYEQYFGPGTRLTVT.

This chain uses TRBV9 with TRBJ1-1; D not certain. This CDR3 contains 13 residues. V lost 0 bases to trimming and J lost 1 base, with 4 bases between them. Looked up from germline, CDR1 is SGDLS and CDR2 is YYNGEE. The CDR3 sequence is CASSVGRNTEAFF. CDR3 nucleotide sequence: TGTGCCAGCAGCGTAGGGAGGAACACTGAAGCTTTCTTT.

In its sample, this clone was seen a few times. The V gene is TRBV28, the J gene TRBJ2-2, with 8 bases aligning to TRBD1. The V segment lost 10 bases and the J segment 0 bases; nucleotides outside the gene matches: 7. CDR1 and CDR2 from the germline V gene are MDHEN and SYDVKM. The CDR3 length is 15 residues. In DNA, the CDR3 is TGTGCCACCCATCAGGGGGCCGCGAACACCGGGGAGCTGTTTTTT. Its translation: CATHQGAANTGELFF.